The subject of this entry is one T cell receptor beta chain. The antigen remains unidentified. This record comes from a study of identical twins. Whole-study results and caveats: Where beta out-of-frame sequences were concerned, excess twin sharing was weaker. Where out-of-frame alpha sequences were twin-shared, they showed excess low generation probability.

The CDR3 consists of 15 residues. With V trimmed by 2 bases and J by 4 bases, 4 bases remained unmatched. Germline V gene data show CDR1 as DFQATT and CDR2 as SNEGSKA (reference sequence). MiXCR, applied by TCRdb to the 5' RACE reads, yields one record per CDR3 protein. The sample contains fewer than 550,000 distinct CDR3 sequences, approximately 14% of which appear only once. These data were likewise used in another study, on yellow fever vaccine responses in identical twins. That study adds: Twins' vaccine T cell responses were reported to seem partly convergent and partly personalized.

The specimen sequenced was CD4+ T cells sorted from blood. The sequence was collected from a woman aged 18-35 years in good health. The genes are TRBV20-1 and TRBJ2-1, with 11 bases fitting TRBD2. The CDR3 nucleotides read TGCAGTGCTAGATCGGCTAGCGGGAGGTACAATGAGCAGTTCTTC. Translated: CSARSASGRYNEQFF.